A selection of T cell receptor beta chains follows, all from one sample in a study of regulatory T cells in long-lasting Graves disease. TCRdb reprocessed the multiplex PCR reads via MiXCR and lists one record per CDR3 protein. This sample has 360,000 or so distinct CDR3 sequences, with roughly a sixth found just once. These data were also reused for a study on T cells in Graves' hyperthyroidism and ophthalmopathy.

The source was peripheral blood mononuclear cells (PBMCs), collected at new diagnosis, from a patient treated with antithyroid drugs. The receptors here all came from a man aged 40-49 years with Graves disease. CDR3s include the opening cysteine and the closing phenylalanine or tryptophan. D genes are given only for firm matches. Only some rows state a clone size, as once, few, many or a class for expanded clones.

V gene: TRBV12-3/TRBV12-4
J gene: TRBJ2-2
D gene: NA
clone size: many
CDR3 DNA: TGTGCCAGCAGTCTTAATCTGGCCGGGGAGCTGTTTTTT
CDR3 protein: CASSLNLAGELFF

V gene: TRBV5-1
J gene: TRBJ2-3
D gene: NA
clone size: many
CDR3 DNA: TGCGCCAGCAGCTCTTACGACCCCACAGATACGCAGTATTTT
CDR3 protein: CASSSYDPTDTQYF

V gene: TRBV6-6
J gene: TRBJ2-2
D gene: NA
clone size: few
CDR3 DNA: TGTGCCAGCAGTTACGAGATCCGATCCGGGGAGCTGTTTTTT
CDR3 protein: CASSYEIRSGELFF

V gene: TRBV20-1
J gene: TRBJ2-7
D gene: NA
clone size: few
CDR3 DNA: TGCAGTGCTAGAGATCCCGGCAGCTCCTACGAGCAGTGCTTC
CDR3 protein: CSARDPGSSYEQCF

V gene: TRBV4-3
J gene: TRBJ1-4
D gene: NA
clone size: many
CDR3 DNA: TGCGCCAGCAGCCAAGACGGGCCCCGGAGGGATGAAAAACTGTTTTTT
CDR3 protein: CASSQDGPRRDEKLFF

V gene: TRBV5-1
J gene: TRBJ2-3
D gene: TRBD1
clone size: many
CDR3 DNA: TGCGCCAGCAGCTTGGGACAGGGGAACACAGATACGCAGTATTTT
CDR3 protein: CASSLGQGNTDTQYF

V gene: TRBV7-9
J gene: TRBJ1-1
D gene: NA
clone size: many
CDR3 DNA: TGTGCCAGCAGCTTAGCTCTGGGAGGCTCCACTGAAGCTTTCTTT
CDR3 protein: CASSLALGGSTEAFF

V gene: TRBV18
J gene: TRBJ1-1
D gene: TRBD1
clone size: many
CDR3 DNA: TGTGCCAGCTCACCACGGGAGACAGGGGTGAACACTGAAGCTTTCTTT
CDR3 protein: CASSPRETGVNTEAFF

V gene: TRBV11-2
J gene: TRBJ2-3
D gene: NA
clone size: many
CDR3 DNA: TGTGCCAGCAGCTTAGCGTGGACTACAAGCACAGATACGCAGTATTTT
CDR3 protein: CASSLAWTTSTDTQYF

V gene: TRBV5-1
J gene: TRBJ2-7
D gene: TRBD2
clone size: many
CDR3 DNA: TGCGCCAGCGCTCTAGCGGTCTCCTACGAGCAGTACTTC
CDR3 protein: CASALAVSYEQYF

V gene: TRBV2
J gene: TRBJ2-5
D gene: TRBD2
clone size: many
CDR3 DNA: TGTGCCAGCAGAGCTCTAACCTCTAGCGGGGTTGGGTACCAGTACTTC
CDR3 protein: CASRALTSSGVGYQYF

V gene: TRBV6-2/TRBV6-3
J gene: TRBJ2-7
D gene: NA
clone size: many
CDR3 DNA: TGTGCCAGCAGTTACGCCTGGGGTGGCTACGAGCAGTACTTC
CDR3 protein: CASSYAWGGYEQYF

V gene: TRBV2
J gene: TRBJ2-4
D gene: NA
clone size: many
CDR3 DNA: TGTGCCAGCACGACTCGTTACAACAGGGGACTAGCCAAAAACATTCAGTACTTC
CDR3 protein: CASTTRYNRGLAKNIQYF

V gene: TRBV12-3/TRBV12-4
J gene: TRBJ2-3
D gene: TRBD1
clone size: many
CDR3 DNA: TGTGCCAGCAGTTTTAGGACAGGGAGCACAGATACGCAGTATTTT
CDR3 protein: CASSFRTGSTDTQYF

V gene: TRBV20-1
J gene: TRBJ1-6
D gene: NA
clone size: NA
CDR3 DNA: TGCAGTGCGCCGACAGTCAATTCGTCACCCCTCCACTTT
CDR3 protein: CSAPTVNSSPLHF

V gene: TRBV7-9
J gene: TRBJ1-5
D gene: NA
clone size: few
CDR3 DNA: TGTGCCAGCAGCCCGCGCGGGGGAATCAATCAGCCCCAGCATTTT
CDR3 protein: CASSPRGGINQPQHF

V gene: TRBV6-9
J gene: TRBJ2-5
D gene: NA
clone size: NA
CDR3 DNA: TGTGCCAGCAGTTACACTAGGTGGGGCTCGGGTCTCCAAGAGACCCAGTACTTC
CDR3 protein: CASSYTRWGSGLQETQYF

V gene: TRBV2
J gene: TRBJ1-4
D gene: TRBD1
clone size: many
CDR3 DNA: TGTGCCAGCAGAGCAGACAGGGCAGATGAAAAACTGTTTTTT
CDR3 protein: CASRADRADEKLFF

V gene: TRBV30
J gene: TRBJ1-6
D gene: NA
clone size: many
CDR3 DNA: TGTGCCTGGAGTGGTTCCGGTAATTCACCCCTCCACTTT
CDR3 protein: CAWSGSGNSPLHF

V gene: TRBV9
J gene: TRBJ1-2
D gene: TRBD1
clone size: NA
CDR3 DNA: TGTGCCAGCAGCGCGGGACAGGGGGCTTCTGGCTACACCTTC
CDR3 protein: CASSAGQGASGYTF

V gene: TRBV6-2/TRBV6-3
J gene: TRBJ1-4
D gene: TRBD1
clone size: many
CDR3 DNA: TGTGCCAGCAGACGCGGACAGGCCGGGGAAAAACTGTTTTTT
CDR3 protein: CASRRGQAGEKLFF

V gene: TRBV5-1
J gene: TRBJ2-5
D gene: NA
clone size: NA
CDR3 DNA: TGCGCCAGCCGGGGGACCGCCCAAGAGACCCAGTACTTC
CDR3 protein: CASRGTAQETQYF

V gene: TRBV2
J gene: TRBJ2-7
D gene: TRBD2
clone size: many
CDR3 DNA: TGTGCCAGCACCTCTCCATCAAGCGGGGGAGCCAACGAGCAGTACTTC
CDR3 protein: CASTSPSSGGANEQYF

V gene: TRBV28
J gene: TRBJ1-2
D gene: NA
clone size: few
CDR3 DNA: TGTGCCAGCAGCCGCATTCCCGTGGGGATCCATGGCTACACCTTC
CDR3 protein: CASSRIPVGIHGYTF

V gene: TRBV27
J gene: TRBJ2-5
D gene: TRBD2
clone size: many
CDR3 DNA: TGTGCCAGCAGGCACGGGGGGGAAGAGACCCAGTACTTC
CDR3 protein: CASRHGGEETQYF

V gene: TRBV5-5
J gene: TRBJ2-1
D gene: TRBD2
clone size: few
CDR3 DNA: TGTGCCAGCAGCACCCCCTTAGCGGGTGGGGACAATGAGCAGTTCTTC
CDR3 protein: CASSTPLAGGDNEQFF

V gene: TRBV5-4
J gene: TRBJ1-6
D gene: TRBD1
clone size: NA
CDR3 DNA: TGTGCCAGCAGTTCTATTGCGGGACAGGGAGATTCACCCCTCCACTTT
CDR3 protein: CASSSIAGQGDSPLHF

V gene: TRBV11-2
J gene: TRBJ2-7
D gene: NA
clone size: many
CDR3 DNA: TGTGCCAGCAGCTCTCCCCGGGGGCGGGGCACCTACGAGCAGTACTTC
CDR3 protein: CASSSPRGRGTYEQYF

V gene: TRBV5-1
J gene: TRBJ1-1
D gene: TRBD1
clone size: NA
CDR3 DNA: TGCGCCAGCAGCTTTGACAGGGCGGCGAACACTGAAGCTTTCTTT
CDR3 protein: CASSFDRAANTEAFF

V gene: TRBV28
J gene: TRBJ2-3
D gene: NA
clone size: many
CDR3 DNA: TGTGCCAGCAGCAGTTATAGAGGCCAAGGAGATACGCAGTATTTT
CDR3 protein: CASSSYRGQGDTQYF

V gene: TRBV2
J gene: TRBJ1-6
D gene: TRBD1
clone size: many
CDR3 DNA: TGTGCCAGCAGTGAAAGGGGGCTAGTTTCACCCCTCCACTTT
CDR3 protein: CASSERGLVSPLHF

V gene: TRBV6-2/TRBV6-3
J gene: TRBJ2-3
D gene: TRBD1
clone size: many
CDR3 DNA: TGTGCCAGCAGTTTACTGACAGGGGACACAGATACGCAGTATTTT
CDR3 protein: CASSLLTGDTDTQYF

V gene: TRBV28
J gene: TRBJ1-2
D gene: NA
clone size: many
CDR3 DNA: TGTGCCAGCAGTCCAGACAGGTCAGGAGGCTACACCTTC
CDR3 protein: CASSPDRSGGYTF

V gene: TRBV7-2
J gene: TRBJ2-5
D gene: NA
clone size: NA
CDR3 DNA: TGTGCCAGCAGCGTGGACGGCAACCAAGAGACCCAGTACTTC
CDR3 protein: CASSVDGNQETQYF

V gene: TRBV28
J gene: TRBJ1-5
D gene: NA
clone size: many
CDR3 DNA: TGTGCCAGCAGTTTATTCCCGCCCCAGCATTTT
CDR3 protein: CASSLFPPQHF

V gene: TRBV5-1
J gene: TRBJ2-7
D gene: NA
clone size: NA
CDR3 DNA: TGCGCCAGCAGCTTGTCACAGTGGGGATACGAGCAGTACTTC
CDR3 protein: CASSLSQWGYEQYF

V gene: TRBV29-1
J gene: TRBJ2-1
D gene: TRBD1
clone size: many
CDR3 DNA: TGCAGCGGGGACAGAGAAAACTACAATGAGCAGTTCTTC
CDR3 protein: CSGDRENYNEQFF

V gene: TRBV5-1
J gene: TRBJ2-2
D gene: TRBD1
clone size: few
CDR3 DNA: TGCGCCAGCAGCACAGGGACAGGTTACACCGGGGAGCTGTTTTTT
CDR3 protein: CASSTGTGYTGELFF

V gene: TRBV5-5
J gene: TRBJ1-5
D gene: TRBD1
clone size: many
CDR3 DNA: TGTGCCAGCAGCACGGGACAGGGCAAGGGACCCCAGCATTTT
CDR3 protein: CASSTGQGKGPQHF

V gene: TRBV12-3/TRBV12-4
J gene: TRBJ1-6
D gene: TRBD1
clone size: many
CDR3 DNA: TGTGCCAGCAGTCGACGGGGACAGGGGATCTCACCCCTCCACTTT
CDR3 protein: CASSRRGQGISPLHF

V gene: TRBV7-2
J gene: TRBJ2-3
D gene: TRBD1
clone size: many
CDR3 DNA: TGTGCCAGCAGCGGCAGGGGGTTTACAGATACGCAGTATTTT
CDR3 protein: CASSGRGFTDTQYF

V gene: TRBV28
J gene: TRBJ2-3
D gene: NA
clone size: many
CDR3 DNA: TGTGCCAGCAGCAACGTAATAGCGTCAGATACGCAGTATTTT
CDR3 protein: CASSNVIASDTQYF

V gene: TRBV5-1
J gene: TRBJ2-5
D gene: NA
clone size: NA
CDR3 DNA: TGCGCCAGCACCCCTTTGGACAGATACGAGACCCAGTACTTC
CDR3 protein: CASTPLDRYETQYF